This T cell receptor beta chain was observed in a study of CD4 T cells in relation to SARS-CoV-2 and coronaviruses. Worth noting for this clone: Its antigen is unidentified.

The V end was cut by 3 bases, the J end by 9 bases, with 19 bases between. The CDR3 spans 15 residues. The germline V gene encodes CDR1 SGHDT and CDR2 YYEEEE. Assay: immunoSEQ multiplex PCR; the TCRdb copy retains only in-frame clones and omits some. This sample has fewer than 35,000 clones; more than 60% occur once, and the top ten carry 3.4%. This TCR derives from an adult with COVID-19. The sequenced material came from memory CD4+ T cells from PBMCs, cultured in vitro. The chain joins TRBV5-6 to TRBJ2-1; a weak D match, TRBD2 (6 bases). CDR3 nucleotide sequence: TGTGCCAGCAGCTGGCGGGACCCAAGGTCCACTGAGCAGTTCTTC. As protein: CASSWRDPRSTEQFF.